In this sample, the clone carrying this T cell receptor beta chain turned up a few times. Antigen specificity is unknown. Data came from immunoSEQ multiplex PCR; TCRdb stores just in-frame clones and leaves some out. The repertoire includes around 83,000 clones, 70% to 90% of them detected once, and 15% to 20% sits in the top ten. This specimen comes from a study of T cell responses to AZD1222 COVID-19 vaccine. Whole-study results and caveats: Dominant at 160-218 and 743-854, vaccine-associated CD4 TCRs also spanned spike. Spike-specific TCR breadth and depth went up after people got two AZD1222 doses.

The material was peripheral blood, obtained on day 0 of AZD1222 vaccination. The TCR comes from an adult in good health.

CDR3: CASRGQVTDTQYF. CDR3 bases: TGTGCCAGCAGGGGGCAGGTCACAGATACGCAGTATTTT. The J gene is TRBJ2-3, the V gene TRBV5-6; D might be TRBD1 (5 bases). The CDR3 runs to 13 residues. The V end lost 5 bases, the J end lost 2 bases, and 9 bases lay between the germline ends. Germline V gene lookup returns CDR1 SGHDT and CDR2 YYEEEE.